These 14 T cell receptor beta chains originate from one sample sequenced in a study of blood T cell repertoires in COVID-19. Clones were read by immunoSEQ multiplex PCR, and TCRdb kept only the in-frame ones, dropping some. Here the sample spans around 200,000 clones, around 85% being singletons. The sequencing input was PBMCs or T cells enriched from blood (not recorded which). The receptors derive from a woman in her twenties or thirties who had recovered from COVID-19.

The chain has TRBV18 and TRBJ1-3, with unresolved D. Germline CDR1 is KGHSH and CDR2 is LQKENI. The V end lost 1 base, the J end lost 3 bases, and 10 bases lay between the germline ends. The CDR3 covers 15 residues. The CDR3 coding sequence is TGTGCCAGCTCACCACAAGAAAACTATGGAAACACCATATATTTT. It is translated as CASSPQENYGNTIYF.

This chain uses TRBV5-6 with TRBJ1-1, with 7 bases fitting TRBD1. V lost 4 bases, J lost 5 bases, and 5 bases stayed unmatched. CDR3 length equals 13 residues. Germline V gene data show CDR1 as SGHDT and CDR2 as YYEEEE. In DNA form, the CDR3 reads TGTGCCAGCAGCGCAGGGGGAACGACTGAAGCTTTCTTT. Residues: CASSAGGTTEAFF.

The V and J genes are TRBV5-6 and TRBJ1-1; D might be TRBD1 (5 bases). This CDR3 spans 15 amino acids. The germline V gene has CDR1 SGHDT and CDR2 YYEEEE. With 4 bases removed from V and 0 bases from J, the gap between germline ends came to 13 bases. The CDR3 bases are TGTGCCAGCAGCCCGCACAGGATGCTGAACACTGAAGCTTTCTTT. Translation: CASSPHRMLNTEAFF.

The rearrangement uses TRBV7-2 and TRBJ1-6; TRBD1 agrees at 8 bases. The CDR3 spans 15 residues. The ends lost 2 bases at V and 7 bases at J; junction bases unmatched: 4. The germline CDR1 and CDR2 sequences are SGHTA and FQGNSA. The CDR3 nucleotides read TGTGCCAGCAGCTTATGGACAGGGCTAAATTCACCCCTCCACTTT. Its protein product is CASSLWTGLNSPLHF.

This chain joins TRBV5-4 and TRBJ2-3, with 10 bases identical to TRBD2. Germline trimming cut 1 base from V and 1 base from J; bases unmatched to any gene: 0. Germline-derived CDR1 and CDR2 are SGHNT and YYREEE (reference sequence). There are 15 residues in the CDR3. The CDR3 nucleotides read TGTGCCAGCAGCTTGACTAGCGGGGGCACAGATACGCAGTATTTT. It specifies CASSLTSGGTDTQYF.

The chain uses TRBV29-1 and TRBJ2-6; D is uncertain. From germline, CDR1 is SQVTM and CDR2 ANQGSEA. This CDR3 is built from 13 residues. The V end was cut by 5 bases, the J end by 0 bases, with 5 bases between. The CDR3 protein is CSVFSSGANVLTF. CDR3 sequence (DNA): TGCAGCGTTTTTAGCTCTGGGGCCAACGTCCTGACTTTC.

The chain is built from TRBV5-1 and TRBJ1-1; TRBD1 aligns across 9 bases. Germline V gene sequence: CDR1 SGHRS, CDR2 YFSETQ. With V trimmed by 6 bases and J by 5 bases, 8 bases remained unmatched. The CDR3 is 14 residues long. DNA of the CDR3: TGCGCCAGCACCCAGACAGGGGGGGATACTGAAGCTTTCTTT. It codes for CASTQTGGDTEAFF.

The chain uses TRBV28 and TRBJ1-4; D remains ambiguous. V was pared by 3 bases and J by 16 bases, with 12 bases between. This CDR3 is built from 11 residues. Germline V gene lookup returns CDR1 MDHEN and CDR2 SYDVKM. CDR3 residues: CASSFEGDQFF. The CDR3 nucleotides read TGTGCCAGCAGTTTCGAGGGAGATCAGTTTTTT.

The chain links TRBV7-2 to TRBJ2-1; 8 bases are a match to TRBD2. CDR1 is SGHTA and CDR2 is FQGNSA in the germline V gene. Trimming cost V 5 bases and J 0 bases; bases outside gene matches: 9. This CDR3 region has 17 residues. The CDR3 loop reads CASSQGSSGFSYNEQFF. The DNA for the CDR3 is TGTGCCAGCAGCCAGGGGTCTAGCGGGTTCTCCTACAATGAGCAGTTCTTC.

The rearrangement uses TRBV19 and TRBJ1-5; 7 nucleotides line up with TRBD1. With 5 bases clipped from V and 6 bases from J, the junction kept 10 bases outside the gene matches. CDR1 and CDR2 from the germline V gene are LNHDA and SQIVND (reference sequence). CDR3 size: 15 residues. DNA of the CDR3: TGTGCCAGTAGTTCCGATGACAGGGTAGGTCAGCCCCAGCATTTT. Translating it yields CASSSDDRVGQPQHF.

V and J are TRBV19 and TRBJ1-6, with D hard to call. V lost 7 bases and J 4 bases, leaving 14 bases between the germline ends. This CDR3 comprises 15 residues. Per germline, CDR1 LNHDA and CDR2 SQIVND (reference sequence). The CDR3 spells CASNPREGYNSPLHF. In DNA form, the CDR3 reads TGTGCCAGTAATCCTCGAGAGGGATATAATTCACCCCTCCACTTT.

This clone was detected a few times. The chain couples TRBV28 to TRBJ1-1, with 8 bases aligning to TRBD1. Germline lookup yields CDR1 MDHEN and CDR2 SYDVKM. V shed 1 base, J shed 9 bases, and the junction held 7 bases outside the gene matches. This CDR3 spans 14 amino acids. CDR3 in DNA: TGTGCCAGCAGTTTATCAAGATGGACAGGGCAAGCTTTCTTT. Encoded protein: CASSLSRWTGQAFF.

The chain carries TRBV21-1 and TRBJ1-5; TRBD1 was called by the table and not checked on the DNA. TRBV21-1 is assigned pseudogene status. The CDR3 length is 17 residues. CDR3 amino acids: CASSKVSGQGSNQPQHF. CDR3 coding DNA: TGTGCCAGCAGCAAAGTCTCTGGGCAGGGCAGCAATCAGCCCCAGCATTTT.

The genes are TRBV7-9 and TRBJ2-3; 7 bases are a match to TRBD1. With V trimmed by 5 bases and J by 2 bases, 10 bases remained unmatched. CDR1 is SEHNR and CDR2 is FQNEAQ in the germline V gene (reference sequence). The CDR3 extends over 16 amino acids. CDR3 nucleotide sequence: TGTGCCAGCAGCCCGCGGGCGACAGGGCTCACAGATACGCAGTATTTT. Protein product: CASSPRATGLTDTQYF.